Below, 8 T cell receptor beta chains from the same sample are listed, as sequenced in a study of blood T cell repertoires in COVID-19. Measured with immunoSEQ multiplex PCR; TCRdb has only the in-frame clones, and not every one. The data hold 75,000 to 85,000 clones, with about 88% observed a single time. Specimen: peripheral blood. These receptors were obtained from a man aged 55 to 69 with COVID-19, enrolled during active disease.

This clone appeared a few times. DNA of the CDR3: TGTGCCAGCAGCTCCTGGGGGACTAGGTTTTATTTT. Its translation: CASSSWGTRFYF. V usage is TRBV7-9 and J usage is TRBJ2-3; 8 nucleotides line up with TRBD2. The CDR3 length is 12 residues. Unmatched junction bases numbered 9, after V lost 4 bases and J lost 15 bases. The V gene's germline CDR1 is SEHNR and CDR2 FQNEAQ (reference sequence).

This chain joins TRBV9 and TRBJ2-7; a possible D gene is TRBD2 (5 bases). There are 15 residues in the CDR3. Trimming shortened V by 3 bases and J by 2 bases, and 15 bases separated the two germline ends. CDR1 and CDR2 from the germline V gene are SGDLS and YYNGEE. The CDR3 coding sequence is TGTGCCAGCAGCGAAGGGATTGGGAGCACCTACGAGCAGTACTTC. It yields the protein CASSEGIGSTYEQYF.

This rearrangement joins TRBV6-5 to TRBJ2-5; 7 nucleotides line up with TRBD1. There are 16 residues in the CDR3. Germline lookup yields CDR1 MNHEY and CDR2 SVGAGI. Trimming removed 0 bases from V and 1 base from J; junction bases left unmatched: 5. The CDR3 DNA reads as TGTGCCAGCAGTTACTCGACAGGGCTACCCCAAGAGACCCAGTACTTC. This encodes CASSYSTGLPQETQYF.

The CDR3 nucleotides are TGTGCCAGTAGTTTCGACAGGACCTACGAGCAGTACTTC. Translation: CASSFDRTYEQYF. This rearrangement joins TRBV19 to TRBJ2-7; weak D call: TRBD1 (6 bases). The germline gives CDR1 LNHDA, CDR2 SQIVND (reference sequence). CDR3 size: 13 residues. Trimming left V 5 bases short and J 2 bases short, with 10 bases between.

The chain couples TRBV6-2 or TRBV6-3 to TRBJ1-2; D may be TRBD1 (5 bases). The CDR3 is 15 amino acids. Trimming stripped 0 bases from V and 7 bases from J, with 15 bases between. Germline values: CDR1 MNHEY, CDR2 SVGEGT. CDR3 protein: CASSYSRGTLGGYTF. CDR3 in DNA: TGTGCCAGCAGTTACTCAAGGGGTACATTGGGTGGCTACACCTTC.

The CDR3 nucleotides read TGTGCCAGCAGCTTAGAACCTATCTTTACTCCCTCTGGGGCCAACGTCCTGACTTTC. As protein: CASSLEPIFTPSGANVLTF. The gene calls are TRBV11-2 and TRBJ2-6; D is ambiguous. CDR3 length: 19 residues. V shed 0 bases and J shed 0 bases, with 15 bases lying between them. Germline V gene lookup returns CDR1 SGHAT and CDR2 FQNNGV.

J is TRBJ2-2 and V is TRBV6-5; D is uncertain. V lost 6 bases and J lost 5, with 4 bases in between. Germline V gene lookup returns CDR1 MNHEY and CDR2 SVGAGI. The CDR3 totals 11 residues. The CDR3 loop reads CASRSTGELFF. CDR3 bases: TGTGCCAGCAGATCAACCGGGGAGCTGTTTTTT.

CDR3 region: CASSPPSQETQYF. Here the CDR3 DNA reads TGTGCCAGCTCACCACCGAGTCAAGAGACCCAGTACTTC. The chain couples TRBV18 to TRBJ2-5; the D is unclear. CDR1 is KGHSH and CDR2 is LQKENI in the germline V gene. The CDR3 runs to 13 residues. Trimming left V 0 bases short and J 2 bases short, with 4 bases between.